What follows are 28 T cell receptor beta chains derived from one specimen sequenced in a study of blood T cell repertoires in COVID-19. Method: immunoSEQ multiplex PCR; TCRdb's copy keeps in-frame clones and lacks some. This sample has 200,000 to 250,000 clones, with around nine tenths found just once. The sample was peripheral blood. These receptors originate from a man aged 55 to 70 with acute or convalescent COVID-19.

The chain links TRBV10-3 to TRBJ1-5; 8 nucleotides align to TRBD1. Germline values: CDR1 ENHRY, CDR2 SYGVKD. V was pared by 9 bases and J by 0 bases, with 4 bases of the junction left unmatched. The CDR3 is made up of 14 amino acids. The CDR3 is CAIGTGNSNQPQHF. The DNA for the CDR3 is TGTGCCATTGGGACAGGCAATAGCAATCAGCCCCAGCATTTT.

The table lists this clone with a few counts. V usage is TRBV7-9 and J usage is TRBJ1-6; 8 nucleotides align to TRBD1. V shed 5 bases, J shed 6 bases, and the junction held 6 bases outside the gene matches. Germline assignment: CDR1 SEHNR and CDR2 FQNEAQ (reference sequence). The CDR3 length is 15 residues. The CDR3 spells CASSPEQGVNSPLHF. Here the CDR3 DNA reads TGTGCCAGCAGCCCAGAACAGGGGGTTAATTCACCCCTCCACTTT.

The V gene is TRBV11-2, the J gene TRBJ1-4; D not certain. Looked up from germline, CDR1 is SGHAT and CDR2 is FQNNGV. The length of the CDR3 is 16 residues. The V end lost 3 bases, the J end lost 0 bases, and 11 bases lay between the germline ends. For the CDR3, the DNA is TGTGCCAGCAGCTTGTCCGGGGTTGCAACTAATGAAAAACTGTTTTTT. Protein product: CASSLSGVATNEKLFF.

The CDR3 region has the DNA TGTGCCAGCAGTCCGGGACTAGCGGCCTACGAGCAGTACTTC. This sequence encodes CASSPGLAAYEQYF. This sequence joins TRBV7-6 and TRBJ2-7; 11 nucleotides align to TRBD2. The junction had 3 bases not matched to a gene; V was cut back by 6 bases and J by 2 bases. The CDR3 has 14 residues. Germline assignment: CDR1 SGHVS and CDR2 FNYEAQ.

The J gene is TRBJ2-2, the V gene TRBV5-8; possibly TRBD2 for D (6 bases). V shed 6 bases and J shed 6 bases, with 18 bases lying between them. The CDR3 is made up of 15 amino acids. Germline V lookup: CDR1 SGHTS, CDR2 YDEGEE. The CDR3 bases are TGTGCCAGCAAAGAAGAAACTTGGGGGGCCGGGGAGCTGTTTTTT. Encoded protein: CASKEETWGAGELFF.

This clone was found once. The CDR3 loop reads CASSRAGTGNTIYF. CDR3 DNA sequence: TGTGCCAGCAGCCGGGCAGGAACTGGAAACACCATATATTTT. J is TRBJ1-3 and V is TRBV3-1 (or the pseudogene TRBV3-2); D unclear. The CDR3 is made up of 14 amino acids. Germline CDR1 LGHDT, CDR2 YNNKEL (reference sequence). V lost 4 bases and J lost 2, with 9 bases in between.

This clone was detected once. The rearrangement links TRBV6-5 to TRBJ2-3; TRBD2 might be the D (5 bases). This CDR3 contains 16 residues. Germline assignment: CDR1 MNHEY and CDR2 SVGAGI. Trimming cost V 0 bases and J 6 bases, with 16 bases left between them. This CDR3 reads CASSYSKGLSLDTQYF. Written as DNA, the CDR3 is TGTGCCAGCAGTTACTCGAAAGGACTCTCGCTGGATACGCAGTATTTT.

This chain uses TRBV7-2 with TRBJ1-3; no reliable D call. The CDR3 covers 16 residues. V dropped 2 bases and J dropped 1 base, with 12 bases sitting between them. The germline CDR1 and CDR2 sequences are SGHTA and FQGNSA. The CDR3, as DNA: TGTGCCAGCAGCTTAAGGTCGAGGGCGTCTGGAAACACCATATATTTT. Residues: CASSLRSRASGNTIYF.

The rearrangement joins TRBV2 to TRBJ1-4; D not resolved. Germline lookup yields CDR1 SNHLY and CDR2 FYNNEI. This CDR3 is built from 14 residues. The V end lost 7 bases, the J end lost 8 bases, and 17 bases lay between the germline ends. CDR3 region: CASTLNLGGEKLFF. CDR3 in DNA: TGTGCCAGCACCCTGAACCTGGGAGGAGAAAAACTGTTTTTT.

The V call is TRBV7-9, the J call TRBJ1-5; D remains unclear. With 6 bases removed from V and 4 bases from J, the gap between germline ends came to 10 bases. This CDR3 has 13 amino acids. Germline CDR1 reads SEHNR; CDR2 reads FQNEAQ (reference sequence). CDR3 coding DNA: TGTGCCAGCAGTCGCGGAGTAAATCAGCCCCAGCATTTT. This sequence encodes CASSRGVNQPQHF.

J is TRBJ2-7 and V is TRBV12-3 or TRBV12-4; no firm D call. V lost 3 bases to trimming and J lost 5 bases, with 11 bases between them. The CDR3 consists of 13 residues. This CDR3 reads CASSFSSRHEQYF. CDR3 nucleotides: TGTGCCAGCAGTTTTAGCAGTCGCCACGAGCAGTACTTC.

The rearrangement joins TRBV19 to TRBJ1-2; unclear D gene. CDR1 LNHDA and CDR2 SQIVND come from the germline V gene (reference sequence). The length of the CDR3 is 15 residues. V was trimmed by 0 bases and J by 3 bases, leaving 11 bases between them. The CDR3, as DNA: TGTGCCAGTAGTATAGAAGGGAGGTTTGACTATGGCTACACCTTC. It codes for CASSIEGRFDYGYTF.

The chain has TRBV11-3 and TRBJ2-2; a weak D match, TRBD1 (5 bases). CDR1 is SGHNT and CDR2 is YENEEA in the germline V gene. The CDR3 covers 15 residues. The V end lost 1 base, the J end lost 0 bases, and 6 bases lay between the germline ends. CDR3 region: CASSLVQANTGELFF. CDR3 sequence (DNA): TGTGCCAGCAGCTTAGTACAGGCGAACACCGGGGAGCTGTTTTTT.

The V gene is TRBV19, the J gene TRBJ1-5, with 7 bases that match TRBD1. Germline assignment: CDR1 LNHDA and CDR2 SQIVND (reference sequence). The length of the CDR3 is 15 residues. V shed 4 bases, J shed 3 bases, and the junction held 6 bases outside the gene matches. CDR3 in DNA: TGTGCCAGTAGTAACTACAGGGGTTTCAATCAGCCCCAGCATTTT. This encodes CASSNYRGFNQPQHF. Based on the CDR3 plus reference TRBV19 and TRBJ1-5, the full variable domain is DGGITQSPKYLFRKEGQNVTLSCEQNLNHDAMYWYRQDPGQGLRLIYYSQIVNDFQKGDIAEGYSVSREKKESFPLTVTSAQKNPTAFYLCASSNYRGFNQPQHFGDGTRLSIL.

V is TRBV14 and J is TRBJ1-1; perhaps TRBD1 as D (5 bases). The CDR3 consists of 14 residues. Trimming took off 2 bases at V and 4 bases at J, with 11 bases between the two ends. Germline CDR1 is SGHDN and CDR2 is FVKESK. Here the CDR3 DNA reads TGTGCCAGCAGCCAAAAGGCCAGGGCCACTGAAGCTTTCTTT. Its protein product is CASSQKARATEAFF.

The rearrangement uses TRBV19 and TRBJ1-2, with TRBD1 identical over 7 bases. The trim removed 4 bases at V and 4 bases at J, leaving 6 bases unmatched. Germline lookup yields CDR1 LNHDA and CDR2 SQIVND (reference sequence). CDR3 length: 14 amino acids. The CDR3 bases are TGTGCCAGTAGTACCCGGGACAGACTCTATGGCTACACCTTC. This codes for CASSTRDRLYGYTF.

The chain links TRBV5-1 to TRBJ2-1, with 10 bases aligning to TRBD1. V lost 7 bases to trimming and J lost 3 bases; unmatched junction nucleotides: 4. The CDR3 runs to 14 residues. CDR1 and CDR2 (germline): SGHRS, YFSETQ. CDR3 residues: CASRRDRGYNEQFF. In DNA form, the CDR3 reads TGCGCCAGCCGCCGGGACAGGGGCTACAATGAGCAGTTCTTC.

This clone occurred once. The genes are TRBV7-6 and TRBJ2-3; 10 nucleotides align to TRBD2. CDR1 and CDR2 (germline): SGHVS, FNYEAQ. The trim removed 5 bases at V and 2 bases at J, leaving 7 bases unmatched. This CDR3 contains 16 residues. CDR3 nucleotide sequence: TGTGCCAGCAGCAATCAAGCGGGGGGGTTCACAGATACGCAGTATTTT. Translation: CASSNQAGGFTDTQYF.

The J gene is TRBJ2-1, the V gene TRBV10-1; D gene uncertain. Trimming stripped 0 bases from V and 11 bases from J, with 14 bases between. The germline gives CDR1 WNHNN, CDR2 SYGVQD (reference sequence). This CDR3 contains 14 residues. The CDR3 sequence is CASSESRNQRKQFF. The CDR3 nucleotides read TGCGCCAGCAGTGAGTCGCGGAATCAGAGGAAGCAGTTCTTC.

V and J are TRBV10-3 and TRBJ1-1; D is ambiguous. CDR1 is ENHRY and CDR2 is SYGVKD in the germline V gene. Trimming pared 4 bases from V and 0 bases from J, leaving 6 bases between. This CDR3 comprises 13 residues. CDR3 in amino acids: CAISASLNTEAFF. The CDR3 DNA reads TGTGCCATCAGTGCTAGTTTGAACACTGAAGCTTTCTTT.

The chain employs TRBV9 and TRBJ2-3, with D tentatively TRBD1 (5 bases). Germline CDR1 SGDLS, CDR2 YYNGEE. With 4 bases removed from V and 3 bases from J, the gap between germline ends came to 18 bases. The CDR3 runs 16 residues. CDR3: CASSSEGAIGTDTQYF. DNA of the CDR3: TGTGCCAGCAGCTCCGAAGGGGCGATCGGGACAGATACGCAGTATTTT.

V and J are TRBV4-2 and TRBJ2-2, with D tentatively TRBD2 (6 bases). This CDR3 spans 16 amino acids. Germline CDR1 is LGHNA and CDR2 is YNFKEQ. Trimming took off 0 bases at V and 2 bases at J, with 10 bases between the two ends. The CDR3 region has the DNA TGTGCCAGCAGCCAAGATCGAGGACTAAACACCGGGGAGCTGTTTTTT. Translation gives CASSQDRGLNTGELFF.

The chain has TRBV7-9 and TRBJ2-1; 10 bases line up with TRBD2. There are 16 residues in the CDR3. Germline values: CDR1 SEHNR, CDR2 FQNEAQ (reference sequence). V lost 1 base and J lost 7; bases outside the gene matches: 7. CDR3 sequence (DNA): TGTGCCAGCAGCTTAGGCGGTAGCGGGGGGCAGAATGAGCAGTTCTTC. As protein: CASSLGGSGGQNEQFF.

CDR3 sequence: CASSLVGTSSTDTQYF. The CDR3 coding sequence is TGCGCCAGCAGCTTGGTCGGGACTAGCAGCACAGATACGCAGTATTTT. V and J are TRBV5-1 and TRBJ2-3, with 9 bases fitting TRBD2. CDR1 and CDR2 from the germline V gene are SGHRS and YFSETQ. The CDR3 spans 16 residues. Trimming took 0 bases from V and 0 from J; bases not matched to a gene: 2.

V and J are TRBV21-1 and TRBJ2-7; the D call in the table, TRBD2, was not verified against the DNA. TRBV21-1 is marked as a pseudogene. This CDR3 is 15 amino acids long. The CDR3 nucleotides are TGTGCCAGCAGCAGCCCGGAGGGTTCTAATTGGGAGCAGTACTTC. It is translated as CASSSPEGSNWEQYF.

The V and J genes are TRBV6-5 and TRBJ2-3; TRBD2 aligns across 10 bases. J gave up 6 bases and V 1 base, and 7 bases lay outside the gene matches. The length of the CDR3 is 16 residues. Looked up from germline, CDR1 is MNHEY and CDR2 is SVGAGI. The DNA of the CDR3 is TGTGCCAGCAGTTACTTAGCGGGGGGCCGTTGGGATACGCAGTATTTT. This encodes CASSYLAGGRWDTQYF.

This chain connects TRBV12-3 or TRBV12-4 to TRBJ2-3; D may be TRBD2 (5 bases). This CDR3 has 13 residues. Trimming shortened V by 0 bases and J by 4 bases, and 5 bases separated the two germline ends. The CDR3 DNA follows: TGTGCCAGCAGTTTAGCGAGGGCAGATACGCAGTATTTT. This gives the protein CASSLARADTQYF.

The CDR3 loop reads CASSFGGVGNTIYF. CDR3 bases: TGTGCCAGCAGTTTCGGCGGGGTTGGAAACACCATATATTTT. The chain employs TRBV28 and TRBJ1-3; D gene ambiguous. CDR3 size: 14 residues. V was trimmed by 3 bases and J by 3 bases, leaving 9 bases between them. Germline CDR1 is MDHEN and CDR2 is SYDVKM. The whole variable domain, remainder taken from reference TRBV28 and TRBJ1-3, is DVKVTQSSRYLVKRTGEKVFLECVQDMDHENMFWYRQDPGLGLRLIYFSYDVKMKEKGDIPEGYSVSREKKERFSLILESASTNQTSMYLCASSFGGVGNTIYFGEGSWLTVV.